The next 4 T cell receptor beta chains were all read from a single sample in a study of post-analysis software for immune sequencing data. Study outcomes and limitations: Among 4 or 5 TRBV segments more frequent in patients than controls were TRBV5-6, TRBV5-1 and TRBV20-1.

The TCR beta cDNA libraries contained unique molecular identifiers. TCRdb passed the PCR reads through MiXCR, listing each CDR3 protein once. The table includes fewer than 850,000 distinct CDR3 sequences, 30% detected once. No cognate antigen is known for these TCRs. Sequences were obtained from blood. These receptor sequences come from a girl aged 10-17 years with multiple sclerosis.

The CDR3 reads CASSLFWGPQETQYF. DNA for the CDR3: TGTGCCAGCAGCTTATTCTGGGGGCCCCAAGAGACCCAGTACTTC. The chain recombines TRBV11-2 with TRBJ2-5; maybe TRBD1 (6 bases). The CDR3 extends over 15 amino acids. Trimming cost V 2 bases and J 1 base, with 11 bases left between them. Per the germline V gene, CDR1 is SGHAT and CDR2 is FQNNGV.

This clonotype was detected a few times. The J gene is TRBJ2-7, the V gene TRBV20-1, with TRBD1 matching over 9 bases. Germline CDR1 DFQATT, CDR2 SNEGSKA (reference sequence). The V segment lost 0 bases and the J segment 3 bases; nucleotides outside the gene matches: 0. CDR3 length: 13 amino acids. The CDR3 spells CSAREDRGYEQYF. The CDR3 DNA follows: TGCAGTGCTAGAGAGGACAGGGGCTACGAGCAGTACTTC.

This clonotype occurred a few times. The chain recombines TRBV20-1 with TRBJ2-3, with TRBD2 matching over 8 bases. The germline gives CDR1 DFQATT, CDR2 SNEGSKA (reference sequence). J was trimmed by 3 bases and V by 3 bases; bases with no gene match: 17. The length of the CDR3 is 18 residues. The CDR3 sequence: CSASAAWSGSFETDTQYF. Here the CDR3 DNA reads TGCAGTGCTAGTGCCGCCTGGAGCGGGAGTTTCGAGACAGATACGCAGTATTTT.

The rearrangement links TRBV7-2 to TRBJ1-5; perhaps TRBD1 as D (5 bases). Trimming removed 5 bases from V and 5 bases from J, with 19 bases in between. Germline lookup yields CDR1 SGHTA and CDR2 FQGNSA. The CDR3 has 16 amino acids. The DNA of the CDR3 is TGTGCCAGCAGCGCAGGGTCGGGCAGACAATATCAGCCCCAGCATTTT. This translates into CASSAGSGRQYQPQHF.